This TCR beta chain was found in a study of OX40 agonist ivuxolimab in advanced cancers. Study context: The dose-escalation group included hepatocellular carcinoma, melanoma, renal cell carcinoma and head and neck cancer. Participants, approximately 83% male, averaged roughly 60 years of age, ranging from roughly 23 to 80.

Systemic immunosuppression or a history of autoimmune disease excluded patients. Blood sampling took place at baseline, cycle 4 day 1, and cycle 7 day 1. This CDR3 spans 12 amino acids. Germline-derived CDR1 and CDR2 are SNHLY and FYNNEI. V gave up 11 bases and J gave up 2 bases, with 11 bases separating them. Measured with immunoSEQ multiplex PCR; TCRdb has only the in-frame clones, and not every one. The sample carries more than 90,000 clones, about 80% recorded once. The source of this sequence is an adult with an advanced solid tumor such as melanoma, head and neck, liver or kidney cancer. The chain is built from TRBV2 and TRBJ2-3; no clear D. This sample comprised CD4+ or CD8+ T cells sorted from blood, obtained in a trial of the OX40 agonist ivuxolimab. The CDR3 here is CARSSDTDTQYF. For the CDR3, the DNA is TGTGCCCGATCATCCGACACAGATACGCAGTATTTT. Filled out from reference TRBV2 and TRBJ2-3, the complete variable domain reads EPEVTQTPSHQVTQMGQEVILRCVPISNHLYFYWYRQILGQKVEFLVSFYNNEISEKSEIFDDQFSVERPDGSNFTLKIRSTKLEDSAMYFCARSSDTDTQYFGPGTRLTVL.